Sequencing of this T cell receptor (beta chain) was carried out in a study of cytomegalovirus exposure and HLA in healthy donors. Overall study results and limits: In a later analysis, several top co-occurrence clusters appeared linked to parvovirus B19, influenza, CMV and Epstein-Barr virus. In vitro assays verified that a few CMV-associated chains recognized CMV antigens specifically. Sequencing depth roughly uniform across donors was assumed in presence/absence analyses.

This clone came up once. The antigen is undetermined. The CDR3 is 14 amino acids. The germline V gene encodes CDR1 LGHNA and CDR2 YNFKEQ. The V end lost 4 bases, the J end lost 7 bases, and 13 bases lay between the germline ends. Both 60 Vbeta primers and 13 Jbeta primers went into the PCR. In the original processing: There were about 80 million unique TCR beta chains by a later count, and some 11 million of them were shared. Repertoires were generated with immunoSEQ multiplex PCR, while TCRdb's copy carries only in-frame clones and drops some. Clone size and V and J calls were adopted from that table, with D and trimming inferred from the DNA. The sample shows about 180,000 clones, 82% of them seen only once.

The specimen was PBMCs. The chain links TRBV4-2 to TRBJ1-4; D unclear. The receptor was derived from a man between 35 and 55 years old in good health and CMV-seronegative. The CDR3 sequence is CASSPSSFTEKLFF. CDR3 DNA sequence: TGTGCCAGCAGCCCCTCAAGCTTTACTGAAAAACTGTTTTTT.